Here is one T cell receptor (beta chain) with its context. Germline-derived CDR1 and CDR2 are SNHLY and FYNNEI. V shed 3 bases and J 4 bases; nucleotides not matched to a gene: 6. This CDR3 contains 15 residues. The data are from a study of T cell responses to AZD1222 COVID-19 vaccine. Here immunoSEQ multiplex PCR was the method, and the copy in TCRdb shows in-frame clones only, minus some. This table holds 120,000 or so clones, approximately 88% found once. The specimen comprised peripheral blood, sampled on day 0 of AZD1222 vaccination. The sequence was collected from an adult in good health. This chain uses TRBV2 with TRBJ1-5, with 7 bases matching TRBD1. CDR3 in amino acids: CASSEARGMNQPQHF. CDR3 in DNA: TGTGCCAGCAGTGAGGCCAGGGGGATGAATCAGCCCCAGCATTTT.